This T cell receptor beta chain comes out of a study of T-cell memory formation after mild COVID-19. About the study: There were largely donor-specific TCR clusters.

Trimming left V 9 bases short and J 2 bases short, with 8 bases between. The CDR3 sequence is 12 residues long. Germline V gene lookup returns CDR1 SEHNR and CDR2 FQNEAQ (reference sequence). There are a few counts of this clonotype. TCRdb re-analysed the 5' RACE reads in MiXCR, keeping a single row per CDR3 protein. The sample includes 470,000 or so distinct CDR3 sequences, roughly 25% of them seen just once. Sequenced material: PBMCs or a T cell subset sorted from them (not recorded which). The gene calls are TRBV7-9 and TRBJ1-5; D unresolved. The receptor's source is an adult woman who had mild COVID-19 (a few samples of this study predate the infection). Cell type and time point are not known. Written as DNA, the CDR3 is TGTGCCAGTAACCTGGGCAATCAGCCCCAGCATTTT. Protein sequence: CASNLGNQPQHF.